Presented here are 9 T cell receptor beta chains from one specimen sequenced in a study of T cell responses to AZD1222 COVID-19 vaccine. Using immunoSEQ multiplex PCR, the repertoire was profiled, and TCRdb retains in-frame clones only, with some absent. The data contain 140,000 to 150,000 clones, about nine tenths of them singletons. The sequencing used peripheral blood, collected 28 days after the second AZD1222 dose. These receptors came from an adult who received the AZD1222 COVID-19 vaccine.

The chain carries TRBV16 and TRBJ1-2; 7 nucleotides line up with TRBD1. This CDR3 is 14 amino acids long. Germline CDR1 and CDR2: KGHSY and FQNENV. V lost 1 base to trimming and J lost 6 bases; unmatched junction nucleotides: 5. In DNA form, the CDR3 reads TGTGCCAGCAGCCAATTTGGAGGGGGCGATGGCTACACCTTC. This translates into CASSQFGGGDGYTF.

This sequence joins TRBV12-3 or TRBV12-4 and TRBJ2-7, with D possibly TRBD2 on 5 matching bases. Trimming removed 4 bases at V and 4 bases at J, with 11 bases between. The CDR3 sequence is 13 residues long. The CDR3 region is CASSSSDLYEQYF. CDR3 nucleotides: TGTGCCAGCAGTTCGTCGGACTTATACGAGCAGTACTTC.

V usage is TRBV15 and J usage is TRBJ1-1, with D tentatively TRBD1 (5 bases). Germline V gene lookup returns CDR1 LNHNV and CDR2 YYDKDF (reference sequence). This CDR3 spans 15 amino acids. V dropped 0 bases and J dropped 5 bases, with 13 bases sitting between them. CDR3 DNA: TGTGCCACCAGCAGAGATCTTGGGCGGGGGACTGAAGCTTTCTTT. Its protein product is CATSRDLGRGTEAFF.

This clone was picked up one time. This rearrangement joins TRBV7-6 to TRBJ2-3, with 11 positions matching TRBD2. The CDR3 length is 16 residues. J gave up 2 bases and V 5 bases, and 6 bases lay outside the gene matches. From germline, CDR1 is SGHVS and CDR2 FNYEAQ. This chain's CDR3 is CASSVGLAGTTDTQYF. CDR3 nucleotides: TGTGCCAGCAGCGTAGGACTAGCGGGTACCACAGATACGCAGTATTTT.

The chain links TRBV28 to TRBJ1-5; TRBD1 matches 7 bases. CDR3 size: 15 residues. With V trimmed by 6 bases and J by 3 bases, 8 bases remained unmatched. Germline V gene lookup returns CDR1 MDHEN and CDR2 SYDVKM. The CDR3 protein is CASRNGQALNQPQHF. The CDR3 nucleotides are TGTGCCAGCAGGAACGGACAGGCGCTCAATCAGCCCCAGCATTTT.

CDR3 loop: CASSADRGPVQPQHF. The CDR3 DNA follows: TGTGCCAGCAGCGCTGACAGGGGGCCAGTTCAGCCCCAGCATTTT. This rearrangement joins TRBV2 to TRBJ1-5; 10 nucleotides match TRBD1. The V gene's germline CDR1 is SNHLY and CDR2 FYNNEI. The CDR3 loop spans 15 amino acids. After removal of 6 bases from V and 6 bases from J, the junction contained 8 bases not matched to a gene.

This chain joins TRBV7-2 and TRBJ1-4; 8 bases align to TRBD1. The germline CDR1 and CDR2 sequences are SGHTA and FQGNSA. V shed 0 bases, J shed 8 bases, and the junction held 2 bases outside the gene matches. There are 14 residues in the CDR3. The CDR3 reads CASSLARGREKLFF. The CDR3 region has the DNA TGTGCCAGCAGCTTAGCCAGGGGGCGGGAAAAACTGTTTTTT.

This clone showed up just once. J is TRBJ1-5 and V is TRBV7-2; D not resolved. There are 13 residues in the CDR3. The germline gives CDR1 SGHTA, CDR2 FQGNSA. V was cut by 5 bases and J by 9 bases, with 14 bases left in between. CDR3 region: CASSPWARRPQHF. The CDR3 DNA sequence: TGTGCCAGCAGCCCATGGGCCCGGAGGCCCCAGCATTTT.

V is TRBV11-2 and J is TRBJ1-2, with a weak D call TRBD1 (6 bases). Germline lookup yields CDR1 SGHAT and CDR2 FQNNGV. V was shortened by 4 bases and J by 7 bases, with 19 bases between the two germline ends. The CDR3 runs 15 residues. CDR3 sequence: CASSSQVQGLTGYTF. The CDR3 DNA reads as TGTGCCAGCAGCTCTCAAGTACAGGGTCTCACTGGCTACACCTTC.